This is a list of T cell receptor beta chains from one sample in a study of cytomegalovirus exposure and HLA in healthy donors. Only in-frame clones appear in the TCRdb table, and some are missing; sequencing was by immunoSEQ multiplex PCR. The data contain 200,000 to 250,000 clones, approximately 84% of them singletons. Sequenced: PBMCs. The receptors come from a woman aged 40 to 50 in good health and CMV-seronegative. CDR3s include the opening cysteine and the closing phenylalanine or tryptophan. D genes are given only for firm matches. The size of a clone is reported for some rows only, either as once, few or many, or as a class for expanded clones.

v_gene: TRBV28; j_gene: TRBJ1-6; d_gene: .; abundance: .; CDR3nt: TGTGCCAGCAGTCCCCTGGACAGTCCCTATAATTCACCCCTCCACTTT; CDR3aa: CASSPLDSPYNSPLHF
v_gene: TRBV19; j_gene: TRBJ1-1; d_gene: .; abundance: .; CDR3nt: TGTGCCAGTAGTGCTCGACAGCTGAACACTGAAGCTTTCTTT; CDR3aa: CASSARQLNTEAFF
v_gene: TRBV30; j_gene: TRBJ2-7; d_gene: TRBD1; abundance: .; CDR3nt: TGTGCCTGGAGCAGCAAGGACAGGGCCATCGCCTACGAGCAGTACTTC; CDR3aa: CAWSSKDRAIAYEQYF
v_gene: TRBV5-4; j_gene: TRBJ2-3; d_gene: TRBD2; abundance: .; CDR3nt: TGTGCCAGCAGCTTCCGGGGGGGCAACACAGATACGCAGTATTTT; CDR3aa: CASSFRGGNTDTQYF
v_gene: TRBV9; j_gene: TRBJ2-7; d_gene: TRBD1; abundance: .; CDR3nt: TGTGCCAGCAGCGCGGGACAGGCCACGATCGAGCAGTACTTC; CDR3aa: CASSAGQATIEQYF
v_gene: TRBV4-3; j_gene: TRBJ2-6; d_gene: .; abundance: .; CDR3nt: TGCGCCAGCAGCCAAGAAATTTATCGGGCTGGGGCCAACGTCCTGACTTTC; CDR3aa: CASSQEIYRAGANVLTF
v_gene: TRBV27; j_gene: TRBJ2-1; d_gene: .; abundance: .; CDR3nt: TGTGCCAGCAGTTTATCCTGGTCCGGCAATGAGCAGTTCTTC; CDR3aa: CASSLSWSGNEQFF
v_gene: TRBV7-2; j_gene: TRBJ2-7; d_gene: TRBD2; abundance: .; CDR3nt: TGTGCCAGCAGCCCGGGGACTAGCGCCTACGAGCAGTACTTC; CDR3aa: CASSPGTSAYEQYF
v_gene: TRBV7-9; j_gene: TRBJ1-1; d_gene: TRBD1; abundance: .; CDR3nt: TGTGCCAGCAGCTTAGCTCTCTTGACAGGGTGGAATGACACTGAAGCTTTCTTT; CDR3aa: CASSLALLTGWNDTEAFF
v_gene: TRBV5-1; j_gene: TRBJ1-2; d_gene: .; abundance: few; CDR3nt: TGCGCCAGCAGCTTTCCGGGGACGACTAGCTATGGCTACACCTTC; CDR3aa: CASSFPGTTSYGYTF
v_gene: TRBV19; j_gene: TRBJ2-7; d_gene: TRBD1; abundance: .; CDR3nt: TGTGCCAGTAGAGGGACAGGGAGCTACGAGCAGTACTTC; CDR3aa: CASRGTGSYEQYF
v_gene: TRBV7-2; j_gene: TRBJ2-5; d_gene: .; abundance: once; CDR3nt: TGTGCCAGCAGCGAGAAAGAGACCCAGTACTTC; CDR3aa: CASSEKETQYF
v_gene: TRBV6-5; j_gene: TRBJ2-7; d_gene: .; abundance: .; CDR3nt: TGTGCCAGCAGTTACTCGGCCGGGAGTTACGAGCAGTACTTC; CDR3aa: CASSYSAGSYEQYF
v_gene: TRBV28; j_gene: TRBJ2-5; d_gene: .; abundance: once; CDR3nt: TGTGCCAGCAGGACAGGAATGCGAGAGACCCAGTACTTC; CDR3aa: CASRTGMRETQYF
v_gene: TRBV4-3; j_gene: TRBJ2-7; d_gene: .; abundance: .; CDR3nt: TGCGCCAGCAGCGAGACAATCACGACAGGTACCTACGAGCAGTACTTC; CDR3aa: CASSETITTGTYEQYF
v_gene: TRBV5-6; j_gene: TRBJ1-1; d_gene: .; abundance: .; CDR3nt: TGTGCCAGCAGCTTCTCGGACACTGAAGCTTTCTTT; CDR3aa: CASSFSDTEAFF
v_gene: TRBV5-4; j_gene: TRBJ1-1; d_gene: .; abundance: .; CDR3nt: TGTGCCAGCAGCTCCACGGACAGAAACACTGAAGCTTTCTTT; CDR3aa: CASSSTDRNTEAFF
v_gene: TRBV5-1; j_gene: TRBJ2-5; d_gene: .; abundance: .; CDR3nt: TGCGCCAGCAGCCGGGAAGACAGGTTCTCAGAGACCCAGTACTTC; CDR3aa: CASSREDRFSETQYF
v_gene: TRBV7-2; j_gene: TRBJ1-1; d_gene: .; abundance: .; CDR3nt: TGTGCCAGCAGCCTTACCTGGCGGGACACTGAAGCTTTCTTT; CDR3aa: CASSLTWRDTEAFF
v_gene: TRBV6-1; j_gene: TRBJ2-3; d_gene: TRBD2; abundance: .; CDR3nt: TGTGCCAGCAGTGAGACTAGCGGGGCTACAGATACGCAGTATTTT; CDR3aa: CASSETSGATDTQYF
v_gene: TRBV18; j_gene: TRBJ1-2; d_gene: TRBD1; abundance: .; CDR3nt: TGTGCCAGCTCACCGACCTCGGGACAGGACAACTATGGCTACACCTTC; CDR3aa: CASSPTSGQDNYGYTF
v_gene: TRBV27; j_gene: TRBJ2-2; d_gene: TRBD2; abundance: .; CDR3nt: TGTGCCAGCGGCGGGGCGGGGGGGCTCGCCGGGGAGCTGTTTTTT; CDR3aa: CASGGAGGLAGELFF
v_gene: TRBV6-1; j_gene: TRBJ2-7; d_gene: .; abundance: .; CDR3nt: TGTGCCAGCAGAGTAGCGGCGATCTCCTACGAGCAGTACTTC; CDR3aa: CASRVAAISYEQYF
v_gene: TRBV6-1; j_gene: TRBJ1-1; d_gene: .; abundance: .; CDR3nt: TGTGCCAGCAGGACGGGGGGCGTTAGGGCTTTCTTT; CDR3aa: CASRTGGVRAFF
v_gene: TRBV4-2; j_gene: TRBJ1-2; d_gene: .; abundance: .; CDR3nt: TGTGCCAGCAGCCAAGATAGGGGACCGGGACACTACACCTTC; CDR3aa: CASSQDRGPGHYTF
v_gene: TRBV15; j_gene: TRBJ1-1; d_gene: .; abundance: .; CDR3nt: TGTGCCACCAGCAGAGATCAATCATACACTGAAGCTTTCTTT; CDR3aa: CATSRDQSYTEAFF
v_gene: TRBV11-3; j_gene: TRBJ2-6; d_gene: TRBD2; abundance: .; CDR3nt: TGTGCCAGCAGCCCCGGGACTAGTCTCTCTGGGGCCAACGTCCTGACTTTC; CDR3aa: CASSPGTSLSGANVLTF
v_gene: TRBV5-6; j_gene: TRBJ1-2; d_gene: .; abundance: few; CDR3nt: TGTGCCAGCAGCTTGGCCGGGGCTAACTATGGCTACACCTTC; CDR3aa: CASSLAGANYGYTF
v_gene: TRBV9; j_gene: TRBJ2-5; d_gene: TRBD1; abundance: .; CDR3nt: TGTGCCAGCAGCCCGAGACAGGGCTGGGAGACCCAGTACTTC; CDR3aa: CASSPRQGWETQYF
v_gene: TRBV14; j_gene: TRBJ1-6; d_gene: .; abundance: .; CDR3nt: TGTGCCAGCAGCCAGGACACGGCAAATTCACCCCTCCACTTT; CDR3aa: CASSQDTANSPLHF
v_gene: TRBV5-6; j_gene: TRBJ1-2; d_gene: TRBD1; abundance: .; CDR3nt: TGTGCCAGCAGCGAACCGACAGGGCACAATAACTATGGCTACACCTTC; CDR3aa: CASSEPTGHNNYGYTF
v_gene: TRBV6-5; j_gene: TRBJ2-5; d_gene: TRBD2; abundance: .; CDR3nt: TGTGCCAGCAAGCGGGGGACGTTCGATGAGACCCAGTACTTC; CDR3aa: CASKRGTFDETQYF
v_gene: TRBV28; j_gene: TRBJ2-3; d_gene: TRBD2; abundance: .; CDR3nt: TGTGCCAGCAGTTTAGCGCTAGCGGGCACAGATACGCAGTATTTT; CDR3aa: CASSLALAGTDTQYF
v_gene: TRBV10-3; j_gene: TRBJ1-6; d_gene: TRBD1; abundance: .; CDR3nt: TGTGCCAGCAAAACAGGGGGCTCTGATAATTCACCCCTCCACTTT; CDR3aa: CASKTGGSDNSPLHF
v_gene: TRBV5-1; j_gene: TRBJ2-7; d_gene: TRBD1; abundance: .; CDR3nt: TGCGCCAGCAGCTCCGATGGACAGGCGGCGTACGGGCAGTACTTC; CDR3aa: CASSSDGQAAYGQYF
v_gene: TRBV4-1; j_gene: TRBJ2-7; d_gene: .; abundance: .; CDR3nt: TGCGCCAGCAGCCCGACAGACTGGACCTACGAGCAGTACTTC; CDR3aa: CASSPTDWTYEQYF
v_gene: TRBV5-1; j_gene: TRBJ2-7; d_gene: TRBD2; abundance: .; CDR3nt: TGCGCCAGCAGCTCACGGACTAGCGGGGGGGAGATAGCCTACGAGCAGTACTTC; CDR3aa: CASSSRTSGGEIAYEQYF
v_gene: TRBV11-2; j_gene: TRBJ1-1; d_gene: .; abundance: .; CDR3nt: TGTGCCAGCAGCTTCACTTTGCTTTTGAACACTGAAGCTTTCTTT; CDR3aa: CASSFTLLLNTEAFF
v_gene: TRBV28; j_gene: TRBJ1-1; d_gene: .; abundance: .; CDR3nt: TGTGCCAGCAGTTTCAATCGGGGGAGGGTCACTGAAGCTTTCTTT; CDR3aa: CASSFNRGRVTEAFF
v_gene: TRBV6-1; j_gene: TRBJ1-1; d_gene: .; abundance: .; CDR3nt: TGTGCCAGCCTAGGGTCGGGGGGTGAGGCCACTGAAGCTTTCTTT; CDR3aa: CASLGSGGEATEAFF
v_gene: TRBV19; j_gene: TRBJ2-5; d_gene: TRBD2; abundance: .; CDR3nt: TGTGCCAGTAGTATCAGCGGGATGGAAGAGACCCAGTACTTC; CDR3aa: CASSISGMEETQYF
v_gene: TRBV5-6; j_gene: TRBJ1-2; d_gene: .; abundance: .; CDR3nt: TGTGCCAGCAGCTTCGGGGTAAACGATGGCTACACCTTC; CDR3aa: CASSFGVNDGYTF
v_gene: TRBV30; j_gene: TRBJ2-2; d_gene: TRBD2; abundance: .; CDR3nt: TGTGCCTGGATTCCGGGGGGACGAAACACCGGGGAGCTGTTTTTT; CDR3aa: CAWIPGGRNTGELFF
v_gene: TRBV7-9; j_gene: TRBJ2-1; d_gene: .; abundance: .; CDR3nt: TGTTCCAGCAGCTTGACTAGTCTTGAGCAGTTCTTC; CDR3aa: CSSSLTSLEQFF
v_gene: TRBV5-1; j_gene: TRBJ2-7; d_gene: TRBD2; abundance: .; CDR3nt: TGCGCCAGCGGGGAGGGCGGGGGGCCGGGCGAGCAGTACTTC; CDR3aa: CASGEGGGPGEQYF
v_gene: TRBV11-2; j_gene: TRBJ1-2; d_gene: .; abundance: .; CDR3nt: TGTGCCAGCAGCTCGAGGGCATTGGGAGGAGGCTACACCTTC; CDR3aa: CASSSRALGGGYTF
v_gene: TRBV7-2; j_gene: TRBJ2-1; d_gene: TRBD1; abundance: .; CDR3nt: TGTGCCAGCAGACCTCGGACAGGGGCGGCACAAGGTGAGCAGTTCTTC; CDR3aa: CASRPRTGAAQGEQFF
v_gene: TRBV5-1; j_gene: TRBJ2-3; d_gene: TRBD1; abundance: .; CDR3nt: TGCGCCAGCAGCTTGGGGAAAGGGACAGGCCATATTGACACAGATACGCAGTATTTT; CDR3aa: CASSLGKGTGHIDTDTQYF
v_gene: TRBV6-1; j_gene: TRBJ2-6; d_gene: .; abundance: .; CDR3nt: TGTGCCACCTCCTGGGGCGGTGGGGCCAACGTCCTGACTTTC; CDR3aa: CATSWGGGANVLTF
v_gene: TRBV10-2; j_gene: TRBJ1-2; d_gene: TRBD1; abundance: .; CDR3nt: TGCGCCAGCAGTGACGGTCTGACAGGGGACTATGGCTACACCTTC; CDR3aa: CASSDGLTGDYGYTF